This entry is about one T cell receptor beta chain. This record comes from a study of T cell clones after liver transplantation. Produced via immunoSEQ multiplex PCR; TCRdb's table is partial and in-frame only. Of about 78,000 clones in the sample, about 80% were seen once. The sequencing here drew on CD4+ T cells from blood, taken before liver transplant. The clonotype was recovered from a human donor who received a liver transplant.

In DNA, the CDR3 is TGTGCCAGCAGCTCAGGAGACTCTGGGGCCAACGTCCTGACTTTC. Its translation: CASSSGDSGANVLTF. V usage is TRBV7-3 and J usage is TRBJ2-6, with unresolved D. In germline, CDR1 is SGHTA, CDR2 FQGTGA. The CDR3 loop spans 15 amino acids. V was shortened by 4 bases and J by 0 bases, with 7 bases between the two germline ends.